This paragraph reports one TCR beta chain. The data belong to a study of shared clonotypes between healthy human individuals. Positively selected for CCR7, the CD45RO-negative cells used as naive CD8 cells excluded terminally differentiated effector memory CD45RA+ cells. This table comes from immunoSEQ multiplex PCR, and its TCRdb copy is limited to in-frame clones, with some not included. Seen here are just over 2,000,000 clones, around 96% observed once, and the top ten hold around 1.1%. The sequenced material came from naive CD8+ T cells sorted from blood. The TCR was taken from a man younger than 35 in good health.

CDR3 nucleotide sequence: TGCGCCAGCAGCCAAGATTCAGGGGGCTATGGCTACACCTTC. Amino acid sequence: CASSQDSGGYGYTF. The rearrangement links TRBV4-3 to TRBJ1-2; 7 bases align to TRBD1. Per the germline V gene, CDR1 is LGHNA and CDR2 is YSLEER. CDR3 size: 14 residues. V shed 0 bases, J shed 4 bases, and the junction held 2 bases outside the gene matches.